A selection of T cell receptor beta chains follows, all from one sample in a study of yellow fever vaccine responses in identical twins. TCRdb re-analysed the RT-PCR reads in MiXCR, keeping a single row per CDR3 protein. The top ten clones hold 2% to 2.5% of a sample with 7,500 to 10,000 distinct CDR3 sequences, approximately 88% of them seen once. Source: T cells from blood (PBMCs), unsorted or a sorted subset (not recorded which), taken before or after yellow fever vaccination (not recorded which). These TCRs come from a woman under 30 who received the yellow fever vaccine. The CDR3 runs from the conserved cysteine through the conserved F or W. The order of the fields is D gene, V gene, J gene, CDR3 length, clone size, CDR3 protein, CDR3 DNA. The D gene is left open where the match is weak. Expanded clones get a size class; other rows say once, few or many, or leave the size out.

d_gene: NA
v_gene: TRBV18
j_gene: TRBJ1-5
len: 13
abundance: NA
CDR3aa: CASTPQRNQPQHF
CDR3nt: TGTGCCAGCACGCCCCAACGCAATCAGCCCCAGCATTTT

d_gene: NA
v_gene: TRBV11-2
j_gene: TRBJ1-1
len: 13
abundance: once
CDR3aa: CASTQAPRQGAFF
CDR3nt: TGTGCCAGCACCCAGGCCCCCCGGCAAGGAGCTTTCTTT

d_gene: NA
v_gene: TRBV18
j_gene: TRBJ1-2
len: 14
abundance: NA
CDR3aa: CASSPSQVNYGYTF
CDR3nt: TGTGCCAGCTCACCATCACAGGTTAACTATGGCTACACCTTC

d_gene: TRBD1
v_gene: TRBV13
j_gene: TRBJ2-6
len: 15
abundance: NA
CDR3aa: CASSDRGSGANVLTF
CDR3nt: TGTGCCAGCTCGGACAGGGGGTCTGGGGCCAACGTCCTGACTTTC

d_gene: TRBD2
v_gene: TRBV2
j_gene: TRBJ2-5
len: 16
abundance: NA
CDR3aa: CASSLSSLAGQETQYF
CDR3nt: TGTGCCAGCAGTCTTTCTAGCCTAGCGGGACAAGAGACCCAGTACTTC

d_gene: TRBD2
v_gene: TRBV10-3
j_gene: TRBJ2-3
len: 14
abundance: NA
CDR3aa: CATKTSGGPDTQYF
CDR3nt: TGTGCCACCAAGACTAGCGGGGGCCCAGATACGCAGTATTTT

d_gene: TRBD1
v_gene: TRBV3-1
j_gene: TRBJ2-1
len: 16
abundance: NA
CDR3aa: CASSQDRQGSYNEQFF
CDR3nt: TGTGCCAGCAGCCAAGATAGACAGGGCTCCTACAATGAGCAGTTCTTC

d_gene: NA
v_gene: TRBV20-1
j_gene: TRBJ2-1
len: 16
abundance: NA
CDR3aa: CSARDQSGVRDNEQFF
CDR3nt: TGCAGTGCTAGAGATCAATCAGGGGTTAGAGACAATGAGCAGTTCTTC

d_gene: NA
v_gene: TRBV20-1
j_gene: TRBJ2-5
len: 12
abundance: NA
CDR3aa: CSAGTFGETQYF
CDR3nt: TGCAGTGCCGGGACTTTCGGAGAGACCCAGTACTTC

d_gene: NA
v_gene: TRBV18
j_gene: TRBJ2-1
len: 12
abundance: NA
CDR3aa: CASSRESGEQFF
CDR3nt: TGTGCCAGCTCACGCGAGTCTGGAGAGCAGTTCTTC

d_gene: TRBD1
v_gene: TRBV6-5
j_gene: TRBJ1-6
len: 18
abundance: once
CDR3aa: CASSYSATGGPYNSPLHF
CDR3nt: TGTGCCAGCAGTTACTCGGCGACAGGGGGCCCTTATAATTCACCCCTCCACTTT

d_gene: NA
v_gene: TRBV15
j_gene: TRBJ1-2
len: 14
abundance: NA
CDR3aa: CATSRDKGNYGYTF
CDR3nt: TGTGCCACCAGCAGAGACAAGGGGAACTATGGCTACACCTTC

d_gene: NA
v_gene: TRBV28
j_gene: TRBJ1-6
len: 12
abundance: NA
CDR3aa: CASRLLGRPLHF
CDR3nt: TGTGCCAGCAGGCTACTCGGCCGGCCCCTCCACTTT

d_gene: TRBD1
v_gene: TRBV13
j_gene: TRBJ2-3
len: 16
abundance: NA
CDR3aa: CASSLVGGANTDTQYF
CDR3nt: TGTGCCAGCAGCTTAGTAGGGGGCGCGAACACAGATACGCAGTATTTT

d_gene: TRBD2
v_gene: TRBV4-3
j_gene: TRBJ2-1
len: 18
abundance: NA
CDR3aa: CASSQGTSGRRADNEQFF
CDR3nt: TGCGCCAGCAGCCAAGGGACTAGCGGGAGGAGAGCGGACAATGAGCAGTTCTTC

d_gene: NA
v_gene: TRBV28
j_gene: TRBJ2-2
len: 14
abundance: NA
CDR3aa: CASRTQTDTGELFF
CDR3nt: TGTGCCAGCAGAACCCAGACAGACACCGGGGAGCTGTTTTTT

d_gene: TRBD2
v_gene: TRBV2
j_gene: TRBJ2-7
len: 16
abundance: NA
CDR3aa: CASRELGLARPYEQYF
CDR3nt: TGTGCCAGCAGGGAACTTGGACTAGCTCGCCCCTACGAGCAGTACTTC

d_gene: NA
v_gene: TRBV13
j_gene: TRBJ2-1
len: 12
abundance: NA
CDR3aa: CASNLDSNEQFF
CDR3nt: TGTGCCAGCAACCTGGACAGCAATGAGCAGTTCTTC

d_gene: NA
v_gene: TRBV2
j_gene: TRBJ2-2
len: 11
abundance: NA
CDR3aa: CASSSLGELFF
CDR3nt: TGTGCCAGCAGTTCCCTCGGGGAGCTGTTTTTT

d_gene: NA
v_gene: TRBV29-1
j_gene: TRBJ1-2
len: 10
abundance: NA
CDR3aa: CSVRGGGYTF
CDR3nt: TGCAGCGTTCGGGGGGGGGGCTACACCTTC

d_gene: NA
v_gene: TRBV29-1
j_gene: TRBJ2-1
len: 13
abundance: NA
CDR3aa: CSVEYTDGNEQFF
CDR3nt: TGCAGCGTTGAATACACGGACGGGAATGAGCAGTTCTTC

d_gene: TRBD1
v_gene: TRBV28
j_gene: TRBJ2-7
len: 15
abundance: few
CDR3aa: CASHARDRLGYEQYF
CDR3nt: TGTGCCAGTCACGCCCGGGACAGGCTGGGTTATGAGCAGTACTTC

d_gene: NA
v_gene: TRBV11-1
j_gene: TRBJ2-5
len: 12
abundance: once
CDR3aa: CASRDPQETQYF
CDR3nt: TGTGCCAGCAGGGACCCCCAAGAGACCCAGTACTTC